Below are 2 T cell receptor beta chains sequenced from a single sample in a study of T cell responses to AZD1222 COVID-19 vaccine. TCRdb's table, derived via immunoSEQ multiplex PCR, lists solely in-frame clones and lacks some. The sample holds over 150,000 clones, 90% seen once. The specimen was peripheral blood, collected on day 0 of AZD1222 vaccination. The receptors here all came from an adult in good health.

The chain combines TRBV3-1 (or the pseudogene TRBV3-2) with TRBJ1-2, with D possibly being TRBD1 (5 bases). From germline, CDR1 is LGHDT and CDR2 YNNKEL (reference sequence). There are 16 residues in the CDR3. V was pared by 1 base and J by 6 bases, with 18 bases between. CDR3 in DNA: TGTGCCAGCAGCCAAGGGCGTAACGGGGCAGGGAATGGCTACACCTTC. This sequence encodes CASSQGRNGAGNGYTF.

The rearrangement uses TRBV10-3 and TRBJ2-3, with 9 positions matching TRBD2. This CDR3 comprises 16 residues. V shed 6 bases and J 4 bases; nucleotides not matched to a gene: 11. Germline-derived CDR1 and CDR2 are ENHRY and SYGVKD. Here the CDR3 DNA reads TGTGCCATCAGGGAACCTAGCGGGGTTAAATCAGATACGCAGTATTTT. Translated: CAIREPSGVKSDTQYF.